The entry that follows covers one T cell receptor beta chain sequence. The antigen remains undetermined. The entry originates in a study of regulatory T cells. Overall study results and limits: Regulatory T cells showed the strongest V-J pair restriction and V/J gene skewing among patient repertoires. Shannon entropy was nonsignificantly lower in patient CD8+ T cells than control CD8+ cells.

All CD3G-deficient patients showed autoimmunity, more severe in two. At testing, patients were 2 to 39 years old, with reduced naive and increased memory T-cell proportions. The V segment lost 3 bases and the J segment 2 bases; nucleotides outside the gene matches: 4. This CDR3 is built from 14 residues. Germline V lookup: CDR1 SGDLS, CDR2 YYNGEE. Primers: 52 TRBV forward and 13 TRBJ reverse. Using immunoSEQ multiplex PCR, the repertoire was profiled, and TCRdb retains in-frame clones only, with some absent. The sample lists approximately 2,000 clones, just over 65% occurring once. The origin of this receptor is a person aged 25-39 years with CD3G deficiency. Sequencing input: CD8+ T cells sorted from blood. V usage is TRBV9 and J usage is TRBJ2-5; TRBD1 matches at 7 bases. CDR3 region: CASSEGAQQETQYF. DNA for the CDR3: TGTGCCAGCAGCGAGGGGGCTCAACAAGAGACCCAGTACTTC.